These T cell receptor beta chains were read from a single sample in a study of blood T cells in healthy people across ages. TCRdb itself ran the 5' RACE reads through MiXCR, one entry per CDR3 protein. The repertoire consists of about 1,400,000 distinct CDR3 sequences, with roughly 40% occurring once and the leading ten covering roughly 7.7%. Sample: blood. The receptors here all came from a woman between 18 and 29 years old in good health. Each CDR3 is given with its conserved first and last residue. D genes are given only for firm matches. For some rows the clone size is stated as once, few or many, or as a class when expanded; others skip it.

D gene	J gene	clone size	V gene	CDR3 protein	CDR3 DNA
NA	TRBJ2-1	NA	TRBV4-1	CASSQEQGEQFF	TGCGCCAGCAGCCAAGAGCAGGGTGAGCAGTTCTTC
NA	TRBJ1-1	once	TRBV7-9	CASRPRSGSAEAFF	TGTGCCAGCAGACCTCGATCGGGAAGCGCTGAAGCTTTCTTT
NA	TRBJ2-7	few	TRBV3-1	CASSHVLGGIYEQYF	TGTGCCAGCAGCCATGTGCTGGGGGGCATCTACGAGCAGTACTTC
TRBD2	TRBJ2-5	NA	TRBV4-1	CASNQEFGTSGGSRETQYF	TGCGCCAGCAACCAAGAATTCGGGACTAGCGGGGGGTCTAGGGAGACCCAGTACTTC
NA	TRBJ2-5	NA	TRBV7-8	CASSLYKSGLRETQYF	TGTGCCAGCAGCTTATATAAGTCGGGGCTACGGGAGACCCAGTACTTC
NA	TRBJ1-1	NA	TRBV6-4	CASSEVGGVLPPSEAFF	TGTGCCAGCAGTGAAGTGGGGGGGGTCCTACCCCCAAGTGAAGCTTTCTTT
NA	TRBJ1-1	NA	TRBV11-2	CASSRAIPIRTEAFF	TGTGCCAGCAGCCGCGCCATACCTATCCGGACTGAAGCTTTCTTT
NA	TRBJ2-5	NA	TRBV9	CASSVSSAVGTQYF	TGTGCCAGCAGCGTCTCCTCGGCCGTGGGGACCCAGTACTTC
NA	TRBJ2-7	NA	TRBV30	CAWSVIHEQYF	TGTGCCTGGAGTGTAATCCACGAGCAGTACTTC
TRBD1	TRBJ2-7	NA	TRBV9	CASSQGQGTSYEQYF	TGTGCCAGCAGCCAAGGACAGGGGACATCCTACGAGCAGTACTTC
NA	TRBJ2-3	few	TRBV6-2/TRBV6-3	CASSTPRDTQYF	TGTGCCAGCAGTACCCCGAGGGATACGCAGTATTTT
TRBD2	TRBJ2-7	NA	TRBV7-9	CASSSRTSGKYEQYF	TGTGCCAGCAGCTCCCGGACTAGCGGGAAGTACGAGCAGTACTTC
NA	TRBJ1-1	NA	TRBV20-1	CSAPDAFF	TGCAGTGCCCCGGATGCTTTCTTT
NA	TRBJ1-6	NA	TRBV20-1	CGSAGEYSPLHF	TGTGGGTCGGCAGGGGAGTATTCACCCCTCCACTTT
TRBD1	TRBJ2-2	NA	TRBV3-1	CASSQYGTGDLTGELFF	TGTGCCAGCAGCCAATACGGGACAGGGGATCTTACCGGGGAGCTGTTTTTT
NA	TRBJ2-7	NA	TRBV12-3/TRBV12-4	CASSLGSPTYEQYF	TGTGCCAGCAGTTTGGGGTCCCCTACCTACGAGCAGTACTTC
NA	TRBJ1-5	NA	TRBV28	CASMGVGGSPHSNQPQHF	TGTGCCAGCATGGGGGTAGGAGGGAGCCCTCATAGCAATCAGCCCCAGCATTTT
NA	TRBJ2-7	few	TRBV12-3/TRBV12-4	CASSLAAGMSYEQYF	TGTGCCAGCAGTTTAGCGGCAGGGATGAGCTACGAGCAGTACTTC
TRBD2	TRBJ2-1	NA	TRBV6-5	CASRTGRDSYNEQFF	TGTGCCAGCAGAACCGGGAGGGACTCCTACAATGAGCAGTTCTTC
NA	TRBJ2-6	many	TRBV10-2	CASSEGESGANVLTF	TGCGCCAGCAGTGAGGGCGAATCTGGGGCCAACGTCCTGACTTTC
NA	TRBJ2-5	NA	TRBV20-1	CSARGVTSRYQETQYF	TGCAGTGCTAGAGGGGTGACTAGTAGGTACCAAGAGACCCAGTACTTC
NA	TRBJ1-1	NA	TRBV6-5	CASSRPQGRTEAFF	TGTGCCAGCAGTCGACCGCAGGGGAGGACTGAAGCTTTCTTT
NA	TRBJ1-2	NA	TRBV12-3/TRBV12-4	CASSFSTGGYTF	TGTGCCAGCAGTTTCTCAACGGGTGGCTACACCTTC
NA	TRBJ1-1	NA	TRBV20-1	CSASDGGGPQKWAFF	TGCAGTGCTAGTGATGGGGGGGGACCACAAAAATGGGCTTTCTTT
NA	TRBJ2-7	once	TRBV3-1	CASSQDASRDYEQYF	TGTGCCAGCAGCCAAGATGCGTCCAGGGACTACGAGCAGTACTTC
NA	TRBJ2-7	many	TRBV28	CASSLGEQYF	TGTGCCAGCAGTTTAGGCGAGCAGTACTTC
TRBD2	TRBJ2-1	NA	TRBV28	CASSLLAGGLFDNEQFF	TGTGCCAGCAGTTTATTAGCGGGGGGGCTCTTTGACAATGAGCAGTTCTTC
NA	TRBJ1-1	NA	TRBV6-5	CASGPGGYTEAFF	TGTGCCAGCGGTCCCGGGGGATACACTGAAGCTTTCTTT
TRBD2	TRBJ2-1	NA	TRBV7-9	CASSLRSREGWYEQFF	TGTGCCAGCAGCTTGCGATCACGGGAGGGCTGGTATGAGCAGTTCTTC
NA	TRBJ2-1	few	TRBV3-1	CASSQGLRSGEQFF	TGTGCCAGCAGCCAAGGCTTGCGTAGTGGGGAGCAGTTCTTC
NA	TRBJ2-6	few	TRBV28	CASSGLLVLTF	TGTGCCAGCAGTGGCCTCCTCGTCCTGACTTTC
TRBD1	TRBJ2-7	NA	TRBV6-5	CASSYEQGAGEQYF	TGTGCCAGCAGTTATGAACAGGGGGCCGGGGAGCAGTACTTC
NA	TRBJ1-1	NA	TRBV9	CASSARGIRGTEAFF	TGTGCCAGCAGCGCGAGAGGGATTAGGGGTACTGAAGCTTTCTTT
TRBD1	TRBJ2-3	NA	TRBV4-1	CASSQGWDSSTDTQYF	TGCGCCAGCAGCCAAGGTTGGGACAGTAGCACAGATACGCAGTATTTT
NA	TRBJ2-1	few	TRBV5-6	CASSNRDAPVNEQFF	TGTGCCAGCAGCAACCGGGACGCACCGGTAAATGAGCAGTTCTTC
NA	TRBJ2-7	NA	TRBV20-1	CSADDSPYEQYF	TGCAGTGCTGATGACAGCCCCTACGAGCAGTACTTC
NA	TRBJ2-5	NA	TRBV7-2	CASSSLEAQYF	TGTGCCAGCAGCTCTCTCGAGGCCCAGTACTTC
TRBD2	TRBJ2-5	NA	TRBV5-1	CASSLSSPLAGGYNEQYF	TGCGCCAGCAGCTTGTCTTCTCCACTAGCGGGAGGGTATAATGAGCAGTACTTC
TRBD2	TRBJ2-5	NA	TRBV4-2	CASSHQGSSGSVSSYNEQYF	TGTGCCAGCAGCCACCAAGGGTCTAGCGGGAGTGTTAGTTCCTACAATGAGCAGTACTTC
TRBD1	TRBJ1-4	NA	TRBV9	CASSAAQGAGDKLFF	TGTGCCAGCAGCGCAGCTCAGGGGGCGGGGGATAAACTGTTTTTT
NA	TRBJ1-2	NA	TRBV6-6	CASSGQSYGYTF	TGTGCCAGCAGCGGGCAGAGCTATGGCTACACCTTC
NA	TRBJ1-2	few	TRBV6-2/TRBV6-3	CASSWDPIYGYTF	TGTGCCAGCAGTTGGGATCCCATTTATGGCTACACCTTC
NA	TRBJ1-2	NA	TRBV12-3/TRBV12-4	CASTNMGSPYGYTF	TGTGCCAGCACCAACATGGGCAGTCCCTATGGCTACACCTTC
TRBD2	TRBJ2-5	NA	TRBV7-9	CASSSPGTSGGAQETQYF	TGTGCCAGCAGCTCCCCCGGGACTAGCGGGGGAGCCCAAGAGACCCAGTACTTC
NA	TRBJ2-7	NA	TRBV20-1	CSASGQTNSYEQYF	TGCAGTGCTAGCGGACAGACAAACTCCTACGAGCAGTACTTC
NA	TRBJ2-1	few	TRBV5-4	CASSTGDFWDEQFF	TGTGCCAGCAGCACCGGGGACTTTTGGGATGAGCAGTTCTTC
TRBD2	TRBJ2-5	few	TRBV3-1	CASSQERTGLAYETQYF	TGTGCCAGCAGCCAAGAACGGACGGGACTAGCTTACGAGACCCAGTACTTC
NA	TRBJ2-7	few	TRBV7-6	CASSSEGQPLREQYF	TGTGCCAGCAGCTCAGAGGGGCAACCACTCCGCGAGCAGTACTTC
NA	TRBJ1-1	NA	TRBV27	CASSKWDTLNTEAFF	TGTGCCAGCTCTAAATGGGACACCTTGAACACTGAAGCTTTCTTT
NA	TRBJ1-1	few	TRBV29-1	CSASRDMNTEAFF	TGCAGCGCCAGCAGGGATATGAACACTGAAGCTTTCTTT
TRBD2	TRBJ2-5	few	TRBV5-4	CASSFPGAGGSETQYF	TGTGCCAGCAGCTTCCCCGGGGCGGGAGGATCCGAGACCCAGTACTTC
TRBD1	TRBJ1-4	NA	TRBV7-9	CASSQQGEAWNEKLFF	TGTGCCAGCAGCCAACAGGGGGAGGCGTGGAATGAAAAACTGTTTTTT
TRBD2	TRBJ2-1	few	TRBV27	CASRPGLAGVGSWYNEQFF	TGTGCCAGCAGACCGGGACTAGCGGGAGTTGGGTCGTGGTACAATGAGCAGTTCTTC
NA	TRBJ1-2	few	TRBV24-1	CATSDLGVNYGYTF	TGTGCCACCAGTGATTTGGGGGTAAACTATGGCTACACCTTC